This paragraph reports one TCR beta chain. Its antigen is currently unknown. The sample is drawn from a study of cytomegalovirus exposure and HLA in healthy donors. Study-wide background: The 120 validation repertoires were produced on the same platform as the roughly 700 repertoires of the first cohort. This was reported in a later analysis. General study findings and limits: Specificity of three CMV-associated chains for CMV antigens was verified in vitro.

V was shortened by 0 bases and J by 1 base, with 9 bases between the two germline ends. Germline CDR1 SEHNR, CDR2 FQNEAQ (reference sequence). The CDR3 has 15 amino acids. The method was immunoSEQ multiplex PCR; TCRdb's version includes in-frame clones alone and lacks a portion of them. The sample has 100,000 to 150,000 clones, roughly 89% seen once. The V call is TRBV7-9, the J call TRBJ2-5, with a possible D match to TRBD2 (6 bases). Sequencing input: PBMCs. The clonotype comes from a woman between 18 and 29 years old in good health and CMV-seronegative. For the CDR3, the DNA is TGTGCCAGCAGCTTAGCCCGACTAGGCCAAGAGACCCAGTACTTC. This sequence encodes CASSLARLGQETQYF.